Listed below are T cell receptor beta chains from one sample, sequenced in a study of blood T cell repertoires in COVID-19. The table came from immunoSEQ multiplex PCR; TCRdb's copy has only in-frame clones and leaves some out. The table shows around 230,000 clones, with roughly 89% occurring only once. The sequenced sample consisted of PBMCs or T cells enriched from blood (not recorded which). Source of these receptors: a man younger than 35 with acute COVID-19. Each CDR3 is given with its conserved first and last residue. The order of the fields is J gene, V gene, D gene, clone size, CDR3 protein, CDR3 DNA. The D gene is left open where the match is weak. Only some rows state a clone size, as once, few, many or a class for expanded clones.

j_call: TRBJ2-5; v_call: TRBV3-1/TRBV3-2; d_call: TRBD1; clone_size: NA; cdr3_aa: CASSQGYGTVQETQYF; cdr3_nt: TGTGCCAGCAGCCAGGGTTACGGGACAGTTCAAGAGACCCAGTACTTC
j_call: TRBJ1-3; v_call: TRBV9; d_call: NA; clone_size: NA; cdr3_aa: CASSPRRDLGGTIYF; cdr3_nt: TGTGCCAGCAGCCCGCGCCGGGACCTGGGAGGCACCATATATTTT
j_call: TRBJ2-5; v_call: TRBV7-3; d_call: TRBD2; clone_size: once; cdr3_aa: CASSITSGTRETQYF; cdr3_nt: TGTGCCAGCAGCATTACTAGCGGGACTAGGGAGACCCAGTACTTC
j_call: TRBJ2-1; v_call: TRBV28; d_call: NA; clone_size: NA; cdr3_aa: CASSARYNEQFF; cdr3_nt: TGTGCCAGCAGTGCGAGATACAATGAGCAGTTCTTC
j_call: TRBJ1-4; v_call: TRBV5-1; d_call: TRBD1; clone_size: NA; cdr3_aa: CASSLEGTGGFNEKLFF; cdr3_nt: TGCGCCAGCAGCTTGGAAGGGACAGGGGGCTTTAATGAAAAACTGTTTTTT
j_call: TRBJ2-3; v_call: TRBV25-1; d_call: NA; clone_size: once; cdr3_aa: CASTKGGPDTQYF; cdr3_nt: TGTGCCAGCACCAAGGGGGGGCCAGATACGCAGTATTTT
j_call: TRBJ2-7; v_call: TRBV7-9; d_call: TRBD2; clone_size: NA; cdr3_aa: CASSLVSGGGSYEQYF; cdr3_nt: TGTGCCAGCAGCTTAGTGTCGGGAGGGGGATCCTACGAGCAGTACTTC
j_call: TRBJ2-2; v_call: TRBV28; d_call: TRBD1; clone_size: NA; cdr3_aa: CASSLQYRGDTGELFF; cdr3_nt: TGTGCCAGCAGTTTACAGTACAGGGGGGACACCGGGGAGCTGTTTTTT
j_call: TRBJ1-1; v_call: TRBV4-1; d_call: NA; clone_size: once; cdr3_aa: CASSLDGSRGTEAFF; cdr3_nt: TGCGCCAGCAGCCTCGACGGGTCCCGAGGGACTGAAGCTTTCTTT
j_call: TRBJ1-5; v_call: TRBV2; d_call: TRBD1; clone_size: NA; cdr3_aa: CASRAGTDSNQPQHF; cdr3_nt: TGTGCCAGCAGGGCCGGGACAGATAGCAATCAGCCCCAGCATTTT
j_call: TRBJ2-7; v_call: TRBV11-3; d_call: NA; clone_size: NA; cdr3_aa: CASSSPEGYEQYF; cdr3_nt: TGTGCCAGCAGCTCCCCCGAGGGCTACGAGCAGTACTTC
j_call: TRBJ1-2; v_call: TRBV28; d_call: NA; clone_size: NA; cdr3_aa: CASSPGRGGYTF; cdr3_nt: TGTGCCAGCAGCCCTGGGCGGGGTGGCTACACCTTC
j_call: TRBJ2-5; v_call: TRBV7-9; d_call: TRBD2; clone_size: NA; cdr3_aa: CASSLDLAGAGETQYF; cdr3_nt: TGTGCCAGCAGCTTAGATCTAGCGGGAGCTGGTGAGACCCAGTACTTC
j_call: TRBJ2-3; v_call: TRBV4-1; d_call: TRBD2; clone_size: NA; cdr3_aa: CASSQDNLGGTNGRTDTQYF; cdr3_nt: TGCGCCAGCAGCCAAGATAATTTAGGCGGGACTAACGGGAGGACAGATACGCAGTATTTT
j_call: TRBJ2-2; v_call: TRBV28; d_call: TRBD1; clone_size: once; cdr3_aa: CASSFPRTGEDTGELFF; cdr3_nt: TGTGCCAGCAGTTTTCCCCGGACAGGGGAGGACACCGGGGAGCTGTTTTTT
j_call: TRBJ2-7; v_call: TRBV13; d_call: NA; clone_size: NA; cdr3_aa: CASSLALSSYEQYF; cdr3_nt: TGTGCCAGCAGCTTAGCACTTAGCTCCTACGAGCAGTACTTC
j_call: TRBJ2-5; v_call: TRBV28; d_call: TRBD1; clone_size: NA; cdr3_aa: CASNPGTGRGFAGALQETQYF; cdr3_nt: TGTGCCAGCAATCCCGGGACAGGGCGAGGCTTTGCGGGAGCACTTCAAGAGACCCAGTACTTC
j_call: TRBJ1-2; v_call: TRBV29-1; d_call: NA; clone_size: NA; cdr3_aa: CSVEQGRGNYGYTF; cdr3_nt: TGCAGCGTGGAACAGGGTAGGGGTAACTATGGCTACACCTTC
j_call: TRBJ1-5; v_call: TRBV30; d_call: NA; clone_size: NA; cdr3_aa: CAWISFEVGNQPQHF; cdr3_nt: TGTGCCTGGATCTCCTTCGAGGTTGGCAATCAGCCCCAGCATTTT
j_call: TRBJ2-7; v_call: TRBV25-1; d_call: TRBD2; clone_size: NA; cdr3_aa: CASSDERESGEQYF; cdr3_nt: TGTGCCAGCAGTGATGAGCGGGAGTCGGGCGAGCAGTACTTC
j_call: TRBJ1-4; v_call: TRBV13; d_call: NA; clone_size: NA; cdr3_aa: CASSSLRDTYATNEKLFF; cdr3_nt: TGTGCCAGCAGCTCACTCCGGGACACCTACGCAACTAATGAAAAACTGTTTTTT
j_call: TRBJ1-6; v_call: TRBV19; d_call: NA; clone_size: NA; cdr3_aa: CASSTRDSGYNSPLHF; cdr3_nt: TGTGCCAGTAGTACGCGAGACTCAGGGTACAATTCACCCCTCCACTTT